The 4 T cell receptor beta chains reported below all come from one sample, sequenced in a study of post-analysis software for immune sequencing data. Libraries were made from TCR beta cDNA, and they carried unique molecular identifiers. Each CDR3 protein gets one entry after TCRdb re-called the PCR reads with MiXCR. The table has around 150,000 distinct CDR3 sequences, approximately 35% seen once. The input for sequencing was blood, taken after autologous hematopoietic stem cell transplantation. The receptor set was obtained from a girl aged 10-17 years with multiple sclerosis.

For this clonotype: Just one base apart from a much larger clone, this may be a read error. The rearrangement joins TRBV12-3 or TRBV12-4 to TRBJ2-7; no reliable D call. The CDR3 has 11 amino acids. The CDR3 DNA sequence: TGTGCCAGCAGAGGTTCCTGCGAGCAGTACTTC. Translated: CASRGSCEQYF.

The chain carries TRBV11-3 and TRBJ2-5; TRBD2 aligns across 11 bases. This CDR3 is 15 amino acids long. Germline V gives CDR1 SGHNT, CDR2 YENEEA. V shed 5 bases, J shed 3 bases, and the junction held 5 bases outside the gene matches. This CDR3 is CASSLTSGMEETQYF. As DNA, the CDR3 is TGTGCCAGCAGCCTGACTAGCGGGATGGAAGAGACCCAGTACTTC.

This clonotype was counted a few times. J is TRBJ1-1 and V is TRBV20-1, with TRBD1 matching 7 bases. The CDR3 length is 14 residues. Looked up from germline, CDR1 is DFQATT and CDR2 is SNEGSKA (reference sequence). The trim removed 6 bases at V and 0 bases at J, leaving 7 bases unmatched. CDR3 in amino acids: CSASGDSLNTEAFF. DNA for the CDR3: TGCAGTGCCAGTGGGGACAGCTTGAACACTGAAGCTTTCTTT.

This chain joins TRBV11-2 and TRBJ2-3; no reliable D call. V lost 0 bases, J lost 0 bases, and 7 bases lay in between. Per germline, CDR1 SGHAT and CDR2 FQNNGV. The CDR3 length is 15 residues. The CDR3 loop reads CASSLELTSTDTQYF. The CDR3 coding sequence is TGTGCCAGCAGCTTAGAGTTGACTAGCACAGATACGCAGTATTTT.